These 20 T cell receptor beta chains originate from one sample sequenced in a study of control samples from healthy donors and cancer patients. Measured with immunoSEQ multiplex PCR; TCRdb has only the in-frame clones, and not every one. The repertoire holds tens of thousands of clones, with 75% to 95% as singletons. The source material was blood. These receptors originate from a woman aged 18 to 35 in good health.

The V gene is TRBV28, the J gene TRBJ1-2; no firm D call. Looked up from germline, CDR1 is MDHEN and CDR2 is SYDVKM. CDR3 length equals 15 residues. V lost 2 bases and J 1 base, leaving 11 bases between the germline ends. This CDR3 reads CASSLAPEGNYGYTF. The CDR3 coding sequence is TGTGCCAGCAGTTTAGCCCCCGAGGGTAACTATGGCTACACCTTC.

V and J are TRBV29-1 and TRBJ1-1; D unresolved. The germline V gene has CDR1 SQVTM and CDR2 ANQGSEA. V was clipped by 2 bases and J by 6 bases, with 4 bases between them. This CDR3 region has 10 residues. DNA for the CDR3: TGCAGCGTTGAAACCCCTGAAGCTTTCTTT. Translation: CSVETPEAFF.

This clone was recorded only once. The CDR3 here is CASSLGQPLSVNYGYTF. DNA for the CDR3: TGCGCCAGCAGCTTGGGACAGCCCCTAAGCGTAAACTATGGCTACACCTTC. V and J are TRBV5-1 and TRBJ1-2; the D gene is possibly TRBD1 (5 bases). CDR3 length: 17 amino acids. The germline gives CDR1 SGHRS, CDR2 YFSETQ. V was pared by 0 bases and J by 2 bases, with 17 bases between.

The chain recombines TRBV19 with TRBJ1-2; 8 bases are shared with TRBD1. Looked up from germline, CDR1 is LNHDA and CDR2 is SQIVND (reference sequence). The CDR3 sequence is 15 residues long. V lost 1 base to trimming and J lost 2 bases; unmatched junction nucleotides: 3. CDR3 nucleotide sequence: TGTGCCAGTAGTATAGCAGGGGGCGGAAACTATGGCTACACCTTC. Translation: CASSIAGGGNYGYTF.

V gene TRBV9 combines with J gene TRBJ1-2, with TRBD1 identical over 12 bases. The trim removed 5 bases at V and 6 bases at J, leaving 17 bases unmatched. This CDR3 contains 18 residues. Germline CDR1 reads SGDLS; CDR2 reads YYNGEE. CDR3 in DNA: TGTGCCAGCAGTATAGACCGGGACAGGGGGCCGATAGGGGATGGCTACACCTTC. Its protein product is CASSIDRDRGPIGDGYTF.

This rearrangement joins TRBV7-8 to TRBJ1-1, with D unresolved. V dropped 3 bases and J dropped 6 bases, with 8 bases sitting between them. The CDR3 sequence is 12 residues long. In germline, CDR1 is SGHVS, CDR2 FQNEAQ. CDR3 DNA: TGTGCCAGCAGCTTGTGGTCGCCTGAAGCTTTCTTT. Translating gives CASSLWSPEAFF.

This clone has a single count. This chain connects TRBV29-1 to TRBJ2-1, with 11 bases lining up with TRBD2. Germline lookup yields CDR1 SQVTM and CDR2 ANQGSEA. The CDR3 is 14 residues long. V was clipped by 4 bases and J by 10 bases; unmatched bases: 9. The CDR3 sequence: CSVGSGGAVKEQFF. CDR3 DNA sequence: TGCAGCGTTGGTAGCGGGGGGGCCGTGAAGGAGCAGTTCTTC.

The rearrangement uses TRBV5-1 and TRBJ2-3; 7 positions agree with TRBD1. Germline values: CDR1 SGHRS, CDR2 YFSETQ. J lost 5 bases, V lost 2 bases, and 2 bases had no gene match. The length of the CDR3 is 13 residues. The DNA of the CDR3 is TGCGCCAGCAGCTTAGGGACAGAAGATACGCAGTATTTT. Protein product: CASSLGTEDTQYF.

CDR3 in amino acids: CASSLDRLTGYTF. Here the CDR3 DNA reads TGTGCCAGCAGCTTAGACAGGTTAACCGGCTACACCTTC. This chain uses TRBV7-9 with TRBJ1-2, with D possibly TRBD1 on 5 matching bases. The CDR3 is 13 amino acids. Germline loops: CDR1 SEHNR, CDR2 FQNEAQ (reference sequence). Trimming cost V 1 base and J 8 bases, with 11 bases left between them.

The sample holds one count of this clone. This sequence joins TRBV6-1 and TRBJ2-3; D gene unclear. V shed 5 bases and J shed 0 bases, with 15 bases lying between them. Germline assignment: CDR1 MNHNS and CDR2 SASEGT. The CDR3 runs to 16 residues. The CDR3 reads CASSKGPRYSTDTQYF. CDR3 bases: TGTGCCAGCAGTAAAGGGCCCCGCTACAGCACAGATACGCAGTATTTT.

CDR3 DNA: TGTGCCAGCAGACGGTTTCGGGGACAGGGGACTCGGGGGGACACTGAAGCTTTCTTT. This encodes CASRRFRGQGTRGDTEAFF. This chain uses TRBV21-1 with TRBJ1-1; the table's D call, TRBD1, was not checked against the DNA. TRBV21-1 is an annotated pseudogene. The CDR3 contains 19 residues.

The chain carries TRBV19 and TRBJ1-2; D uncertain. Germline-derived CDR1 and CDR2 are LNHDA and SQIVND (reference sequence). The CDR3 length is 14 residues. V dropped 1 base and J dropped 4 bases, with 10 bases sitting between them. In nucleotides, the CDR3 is TGTGCCAGTAGTATAGTTCCGGGTAGCTATGGCTACACCTTC. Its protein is CASSIVPGSYGYTF.

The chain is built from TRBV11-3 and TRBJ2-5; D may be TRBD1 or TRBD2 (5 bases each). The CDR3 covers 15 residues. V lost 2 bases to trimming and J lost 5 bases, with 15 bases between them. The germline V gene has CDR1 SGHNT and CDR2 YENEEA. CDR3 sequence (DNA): TGTGCCAGCAGCTTAATCGGGGCGGACGGTGAGACCCAGTACTTC. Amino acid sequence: CASSLIGADGETQYF.

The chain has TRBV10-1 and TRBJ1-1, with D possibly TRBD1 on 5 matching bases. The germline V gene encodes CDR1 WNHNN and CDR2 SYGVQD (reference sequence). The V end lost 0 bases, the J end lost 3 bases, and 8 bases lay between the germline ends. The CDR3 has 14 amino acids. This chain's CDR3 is CASSESIGDTEAFF. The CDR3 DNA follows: TGCGCCAGCAGTGAGTCCATAGGGGACACTGAAGCTTTCTTT.

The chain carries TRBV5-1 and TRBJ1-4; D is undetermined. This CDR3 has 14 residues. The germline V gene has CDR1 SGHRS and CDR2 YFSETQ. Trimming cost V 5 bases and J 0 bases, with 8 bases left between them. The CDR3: CASRGIATNEKLFF. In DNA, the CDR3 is TGCGCCAGCAGGGGGATTGCAACTAATGAAAAACTGTTTTTT.

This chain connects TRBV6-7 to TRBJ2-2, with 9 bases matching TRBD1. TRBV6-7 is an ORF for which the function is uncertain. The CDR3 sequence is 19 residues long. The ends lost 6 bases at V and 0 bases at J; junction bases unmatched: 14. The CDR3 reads CASSKRRDRASTNTGELFF. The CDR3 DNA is TGTGCCAGCAGCAAACGCCGGGACAGGGCGTCCACGAACACCGGGGAGCTGTTTTTT.

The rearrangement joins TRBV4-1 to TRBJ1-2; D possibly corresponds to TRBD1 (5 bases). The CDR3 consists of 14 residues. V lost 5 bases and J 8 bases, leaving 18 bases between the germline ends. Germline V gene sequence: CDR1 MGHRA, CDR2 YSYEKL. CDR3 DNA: TGCGCCAGCAGCACCCCGGGGACCTTTTGGGGCTACACCTTC. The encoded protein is CASSTPGTFWGYTF.

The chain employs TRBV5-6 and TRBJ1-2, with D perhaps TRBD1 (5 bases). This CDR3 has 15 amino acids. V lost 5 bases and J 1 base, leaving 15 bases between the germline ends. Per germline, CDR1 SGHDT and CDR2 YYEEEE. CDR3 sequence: CASREITGINYGYTF. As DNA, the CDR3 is TGTGCCAGCAGGGAGATTACAGGAATTAACTATGGCTACACCTTC.

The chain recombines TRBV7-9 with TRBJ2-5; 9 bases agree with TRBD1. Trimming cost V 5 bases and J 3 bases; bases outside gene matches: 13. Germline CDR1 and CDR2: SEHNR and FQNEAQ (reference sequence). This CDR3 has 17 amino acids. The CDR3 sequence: CASSDGTGTGMKETQYF. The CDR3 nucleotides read TGTGCCAGCAGCGACGGGACCGGGACAGGGATGAAAGAGACCCAGTACTTC.

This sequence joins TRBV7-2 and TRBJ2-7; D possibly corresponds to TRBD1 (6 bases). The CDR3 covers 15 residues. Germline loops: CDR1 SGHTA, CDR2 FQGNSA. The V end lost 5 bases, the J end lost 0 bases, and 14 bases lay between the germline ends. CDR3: CASSIRDTPSYEQYF. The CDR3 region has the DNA TGTGCCAGCAGCATCCGGGACACCCCCTCCTACGAGCAGTACTTC.